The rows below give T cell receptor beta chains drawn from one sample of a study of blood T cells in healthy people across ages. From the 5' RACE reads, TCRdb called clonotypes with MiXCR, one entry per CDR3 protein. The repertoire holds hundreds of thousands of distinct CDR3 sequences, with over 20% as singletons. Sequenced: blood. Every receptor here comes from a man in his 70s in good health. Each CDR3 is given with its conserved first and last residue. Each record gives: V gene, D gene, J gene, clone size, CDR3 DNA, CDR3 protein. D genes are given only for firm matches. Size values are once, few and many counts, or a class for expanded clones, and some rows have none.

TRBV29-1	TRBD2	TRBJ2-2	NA	TGCAGCGTCACCACCTCTAGCGGCAACACCGGGGAGCTGTTTTTT	CSVTTSSGNTGELFF
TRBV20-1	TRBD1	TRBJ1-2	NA	TGCAGTGCTAGCAGGGGGCCTGGCTACACCTTC	CSASRGPGYTF
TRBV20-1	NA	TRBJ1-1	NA	TGCAGTGCCGCGCAGGGCGGGGGCACTGAAGCTTTCTTT	CSAAQGGGTEAFF
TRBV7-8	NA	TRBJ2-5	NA	TGTGCCAGCAGCTCGTATGTGGGGGCGCTGGAGACCCAGTACTTC	CASSSYVGALETQYF
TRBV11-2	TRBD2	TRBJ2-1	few	TGTGCCAGCAGCTTGGGACTAGCGGGAGAGCGTTGGAATGAGCAGTTCTTC	CASSLGLAGERWNEQFF
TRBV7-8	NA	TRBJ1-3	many	TGTGCCAGCAGCTTAGCGACCGTAAGCTCTGGAAACACCATATATTTT	CASSLATVSSGNTIYF
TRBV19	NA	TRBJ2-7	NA	TGTGCCAGTAGTATAGACCCGGGAAGCGAGCAGTACTTC	CASSIDPGSEQYF
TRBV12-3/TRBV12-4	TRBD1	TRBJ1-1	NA	TGTGCCAGCAGTCCCGCCGGGACAGGAGACTTAGCAGCTTTCTTT	CASSPAGTGDLAAFF
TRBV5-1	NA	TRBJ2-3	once	TGCGCCAGCAGCTTGGTGCCGGGACGCACAGATACGCAGTATTTT	CASSLVPGRTDTQYF
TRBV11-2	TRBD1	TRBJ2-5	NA	TGTGCCAGCATCCTGGGGACAGGGGGCGAGGAGACCCAGTACTTC	CASILGTGGEETQYF
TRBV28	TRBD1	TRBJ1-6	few	TGTGCCAGCACCTCGACAGGGAGGTCACCCCTCCACTTT	CASTSTGRSPLHF
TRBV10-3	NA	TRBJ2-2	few	TGTGCCATCAGTGAGTTATCCGGGGCCGGGGAGCTGTTTTTT	CAISELSGAGELFF
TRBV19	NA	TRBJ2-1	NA	TGTGCCAGTGGCATTCCAGGTGGGTCCTACAATGAGCAGTTCTTC	CASGIPGGSYNEQFF
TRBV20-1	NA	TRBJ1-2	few	TGCAGTGCTAGATTCACAGGGCATGGCTACACCTTC	CSARFTGHGYTF
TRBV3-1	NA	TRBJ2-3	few	TGTGCCAGCAGCCAAGTATTGGGACCCACAGATACGCAGTATTTT	CASSQVLGPTDTQYF
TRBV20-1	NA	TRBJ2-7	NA	TGCAGTGCTTCGGGACGCTCCTACGAGCAGTACTTC	CSASGRSYEQYF
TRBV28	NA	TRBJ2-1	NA	TGTGCCAGCAGTTTTCAGGGGCAGCCCTACAATGAGCAGTTCTTC	CASSFQGQPYNEQFF
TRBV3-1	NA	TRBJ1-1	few	TGTGCCAGCAGCCATGAGGGATGGCACACTGAAGCTTTCTTT	CASSHEGWHTEAFF
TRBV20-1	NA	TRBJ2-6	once	TGCAGTGCTAGAGTTAAAACTGGGGCCAACGTCCTGACTTTC	CSARVKTGANVLTF
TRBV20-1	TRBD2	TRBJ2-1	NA	TGCAGTGCTAGTTCAACTAGCGGGAGGGTAGATGAGCAGTTCTTC	CSASSTSGRVDEQFF